This T cell receptor beta chain was sequenced for a study of T cell responses to AZD1222 COVID-19 vaccine. Whole-study results and caveats: White British ancestry dominated among donors, who included more females, and clonal diversity was possibly underestimated. Two doses of AZD1222 preceded a rise in Spike-specific TCR breadth and depth. Variant regions that are unmutated are reportedly the target of nearly half of spike-specific TCRs. Spike regions recognized by vaccine-associated CD4 TCRs spanned the protein, led by 160-218 and 743-854.

Turning to this clone: Its antigen is as yet unknown.

V lost 4 bases, J lost 3 bases, and 12 bases lay in between. The germline gives CDR1 SGHTA, CDR2 FQGNSA. The CDR3 runs to 15 residues. Sequenced by immunoSEQ multiplex PCR; TCRdb stores in-frame clones only, minus some. The sample holds around 140,000 clones. This clonotype was sampled from an adult in good health. The specimen sequenced was peripheral blood. The rearrangement links TRBV7-2 to TRBJ2-2; TRBD1 is a possible D gene (7 bases). DNA for the CDR3: TGTGCCAGCAGCTCCAGGGGGGACTACACCGGGGAGCTGTTTTTT. Residues: CASSSRGDYTGELFF.